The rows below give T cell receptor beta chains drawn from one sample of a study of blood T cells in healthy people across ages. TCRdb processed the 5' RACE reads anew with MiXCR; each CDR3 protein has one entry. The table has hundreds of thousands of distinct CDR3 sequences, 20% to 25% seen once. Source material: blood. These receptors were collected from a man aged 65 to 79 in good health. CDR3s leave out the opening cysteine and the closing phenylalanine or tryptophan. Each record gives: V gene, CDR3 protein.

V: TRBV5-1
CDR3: ASRENRGAYNEQF

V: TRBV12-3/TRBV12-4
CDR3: ASRFGQRNTEAF

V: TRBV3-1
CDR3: ASSLLPPTGAHLDQPQH

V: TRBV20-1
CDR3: SAREGGNTIY

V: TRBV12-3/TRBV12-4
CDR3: ASSYSSIRYYGYT

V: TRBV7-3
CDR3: ASSPAGTSVVGEQF

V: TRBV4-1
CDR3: ASSQDHAYQPQH

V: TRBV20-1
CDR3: SARGETGGVYEQY

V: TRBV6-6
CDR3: ASTDRGPQH

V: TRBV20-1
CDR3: SASTGIGRETQY

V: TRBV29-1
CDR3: SAPQASTDTQY

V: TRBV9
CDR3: ASSVGQGAGKMNTEAF

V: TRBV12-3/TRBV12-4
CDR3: ASSFARGHGYT

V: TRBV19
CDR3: ASSGQGRAGVLF

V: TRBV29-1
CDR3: SVEVVSGRGYT

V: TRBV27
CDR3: ASSLYSGREQPQH

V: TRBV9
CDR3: ASSPGLAGATGAKNIQY

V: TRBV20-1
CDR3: SARVSSGSQY

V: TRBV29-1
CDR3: SVRQGGTDTQY

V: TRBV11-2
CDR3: ASSRSFTEAF

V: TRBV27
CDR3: ASRFFSGGPYEQY

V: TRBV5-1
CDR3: ASSLASENNEKLF

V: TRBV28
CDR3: ASSFGTGTNEKLF

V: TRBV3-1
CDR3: ASSGHSSRVNTEAF

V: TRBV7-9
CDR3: ASSPGSGTGFI

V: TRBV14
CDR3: ASSQVSGRTQETQY

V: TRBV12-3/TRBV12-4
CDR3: ASTGLGGTEAF

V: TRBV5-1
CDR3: ASSLEAETQY

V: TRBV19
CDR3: ASSMGPNTDTQY

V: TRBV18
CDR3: ASSPREPTNSPLH

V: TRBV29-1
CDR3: SVGTSGTGEQF

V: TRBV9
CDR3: ASSVAGENTEAF

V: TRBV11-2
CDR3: ASSLSRGHLDTQY

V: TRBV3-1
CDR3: ASSQVTGNYGYT

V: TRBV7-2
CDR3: ASSAQPGQGRNEQY

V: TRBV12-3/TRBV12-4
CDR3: ASSPLANEQF

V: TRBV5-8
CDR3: ASSFLSGDYNEQF

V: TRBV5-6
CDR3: ASRRWDRENTEAF

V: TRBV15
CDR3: ATSVQLSNEKLF

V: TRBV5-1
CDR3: ASSPGREDTQY

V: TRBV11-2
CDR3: ASSLSTGAYEQY

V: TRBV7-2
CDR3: ASRRVVGTEAF

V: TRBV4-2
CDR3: ASSHSPGTGADTQY

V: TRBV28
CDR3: ASSLAGTGLSGANVLT

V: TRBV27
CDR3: ASSPKGQSYPGNTIY

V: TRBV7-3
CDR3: ASSLNPGQGYGYT

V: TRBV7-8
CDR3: ASSLSRGADVLT

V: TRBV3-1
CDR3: ASSQEGRQGYNEQF

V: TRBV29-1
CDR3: SVGGTSGTYNEQF

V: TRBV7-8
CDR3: ASSISGPNTQY

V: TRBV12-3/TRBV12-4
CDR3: ASSPTGKANEQF

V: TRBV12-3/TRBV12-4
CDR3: ASRQGQVFHEQY

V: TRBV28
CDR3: ASNSGRLNEKLF

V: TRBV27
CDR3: ASSSEGVYGYT

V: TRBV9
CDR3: ASSVALVRGGSETQY

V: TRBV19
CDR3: ASSLVTVNLYGYT